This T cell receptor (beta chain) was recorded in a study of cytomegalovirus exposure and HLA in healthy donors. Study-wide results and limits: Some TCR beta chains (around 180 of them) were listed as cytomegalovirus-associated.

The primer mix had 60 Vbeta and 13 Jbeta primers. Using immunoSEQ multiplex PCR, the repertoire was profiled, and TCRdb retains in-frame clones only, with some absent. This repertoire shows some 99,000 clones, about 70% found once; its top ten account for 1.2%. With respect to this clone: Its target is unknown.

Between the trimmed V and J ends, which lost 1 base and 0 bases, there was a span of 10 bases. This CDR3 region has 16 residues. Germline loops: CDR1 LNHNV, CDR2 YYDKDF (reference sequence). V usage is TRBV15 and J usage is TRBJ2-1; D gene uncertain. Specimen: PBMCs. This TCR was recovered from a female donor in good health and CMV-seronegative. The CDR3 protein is CATSRGSTRSYNEQFF. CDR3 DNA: TGTGCCACCAGCAGAGGAAGTACTCGCTCCTACAATGAGCAGTTCTTC.